The rows below give T cell receptor beta chains drawn from one sample of a study of blood T cell repertoires in COVID-19. Sequencing used immunoSEQ multiplex PCR; TCRdb keeps in-frame clones, though not all of them. The sample includes about 300,000 clones, around 88% of them seen just once. Sequencing was done on a sample of peripheral blood. These receptors were taken from a man aged 35-49 years with acute or convalescent COVID-19. Both conserved end residues are part of each CDR3. Each record gives: V gene, J gene, D gene, clone size, CDR3 DNA, CDR3 protein. The D gene is left open where the match is weak. Expanded clones are given a class, and other clones once, few, many or no size at all.

TRBV2	TRBJ1-2	NA	NA	TGTGCCAGCAGGGGGCACGTACGAATTGGGAACTATGGCTACACCTTC	CASRGHVRIGNYGYTF
TRBV12-5	TRBJ2-1	TRBD1	NA	TGTGCTAGTGGTTCGGGGACAGGGGTGAATGAGCAGTTCTTC	CASGSGTGVNEQFF
TRBV7-2	TRBJ1-6	TRBD1	NA	TGTGCCAGCACCCTGGACAGGGGATCACCCCTCCACTTT	CASTLDRGSPLHF
TRBV12-5	TRBJ2-3	NA	once	TGTGCTAGTGGTTCTGGGACTGGGGCGGATACGCAGTATTTT	CASGSGTGADTQYF
TRBV30	TRBJ2-5	NA	NA	TGTGCCTGCAGGGTTGGAGAGACCCAGTACTTC	CACRVGETQYF
TRBV12-3/TRBV12-4	TRBJ1-2	NA	NA	TGTGCCAGCAGTTCATCCTATGGCTACACCTTC	CASSSSYGYTF
TRBV27	TRBJ2-1	NA	NA	TGTGCCAGCGGTCCCCAGACAGACTACAATGAGCAGTTCTTC	CASGPQTDYNEQFF
TRBV19	TRBJ2-1	NA	NA	TGTGCCAGTAGTATCGGGGTAGCCAAATCAGGGCAGTTCTTC	CASSIGVAKSGQFF
TRBV7-9	TRBJ1-6	NA	NA	TGTGCCACCCGCGGAGGGGCGAATTCACCCCTCCACTTT	CATRGGANSPLHF
TRBV12-5	TRBJ2-7	NA	NA	TGTGCTAGTGGTTTGAGGTTATGGCAGGGCCCGAGCTCCTACGAGCAGTACTTC	CASGLRLWQGPSSYEQYF
TRBV2	TRBJ1-5	TRBD1	NA	TGTGCCAGCCGTGACAGGGTCAATCAGCCCCAGCATTTT	CASRDRVNQPQHF
TRBV6-1	TRBJ2-4	NA	few	TGTGCCAGCAGTGAACGGGGGACCAGGAAGGCCAAAAACATTCAGTACTTC	CASSERGTRKAKNIQYF
TRBV15	TRBJ1-1	NA	NA	TGTGCCACCAGCAGAGATGGGTCGGGCACTGAAGCTTTCTTT	CATSRDGSGTEAFF
TRBV27	TRBJ2-7	NA	NA	TGTGCCAGCAGTTTCCCCAGAGAGCAGTACTTC	CASSFPREQYF
TRBV10-1	TRBJ2-3	TRBD2	NA	TGCGCCAGCAGTGGGGCTAGCGGGGCCACAATCCCAGATACGCAGTATTTT	CASSGASGATIPDTQYF
TRBV6-1	TRBJ2-7	TRBD2	NA	TGTGCCAGCAGTGAATACTGGGACTACTCCTACGAGCAGTACTTC	CASSEYWDYSYEQYF
TRBV2	TRBJ1-4	TRBD1	NA	TGTGCCAGCAGAGGGACAGGGCATGAAAAACTGTTTTTT	CASRGTGHEKLFF
TRBV11-2	TRBJ2-2	NA	NA	TGTGCCAGCAGCCCCCCTCTAGGAGCCGGGGAGCTGTTTTTT	CASSPPLGAGELFF
TRBV18	TRBJ1-6	NA	NA	TGTGCCAGCTCCCCGCAGGACACAGACGGTTCACCCCTCCACTTT	CASSPQDTDGSPLHF
TRBV5-1	TRBJ1-1	NA	NA	TGCGCCAGCAGCTTGGCAGGCCCTGAAGCTTTCTTT	CASSLAGPEAFF
TRBV19	TRBJ1-4	NA	NA	TGTGCCACCACAGGTCTTAGGGATGAAAAACTGTTTTTT	CATTGLRDEKLFF
TRBV2	TRBJ1-2	NA	NA	TGTGCCAGCAGTGGGACAGATAACTATGGCTACACCTTC	CASSGTDNYGYTF
TRBV5-1	TRBJ2-7	TRBD1	NA	TGCGCCAGCAGCTTGGGCGCCGGGGACAGGGGCTACGAGCAGTACTTC	CASSLGAGDRGYEQYF
TRBV28	TRBJ1-1	NA	NA	TGTGCCAGCAGCACTGCAGGGGAAGGAGTCACTGAAGCTTTCTTT	CASSTAGEGVTEAFF
TRBV19	TRBJ1-2	TRBD1	few	TGTGCCAGTAGTCCGCGACAGGGGGACCTGTATGGCTACACCTTC	CASSPRQGDLYGYTF
TRBV9	TRBJ2-7	NA	NA	TGTGCCAGCAGCGTGGCCCTCTCCGAGCAGTACTTC	CASSVALSEQYF
TRBV2	TRBJ1-1	NA	NA	TGTGCCAGCAGTAGGGACAACATGAACACTGAAGCTTTCTTT	CASSRDNMNTEAFF
TRBV4-2	TRBJ1-5	NA	NA	TGTGCCAGCAGCCAAGGGGCACCCAATCAGCCCCAGCATTTT	CASSQGAPNQPQHF
TRBV24-1	TRBJ2-3	NA	NA	TGTGCCACCAGTGTCGGGGGAGGCGGCACAGATACGCAGTATTTT	CATSVGGGGTDTQYF
TRBV19	TRBJ1-5	TRBD1	NA	TGTGCCAGTACTCAGTGGGGACAGGACAATCAGCCCCAGCATTTT	CASTQWGQDNQPQHF
TRBV12-5	TRBJ2-7	TRBD2	NA	TGTGCTAGTGGTAGTGGTAGCGGGGTCTCCTACGAGCAGTACTTC	CASGSGSGVSYEQYF
TRBV2	TRBJ1-5	TRBD1	few	TGTGCCAGCAGTGGTAAGGGGGCGACTTCTAGCAATCAGCCCCAGCATTTT	CASSGKGATSSNQPQHF
TRBV19	TRBJ1-2	TRBD1	NA	TGTGCCAGTAGTATAGGACAGGGGCCGTTCTATGGCTACACCTTC	CASSIGQGPFYGYTF
TRBV24-1	TRBJ2-7	NA	NA	TGTGCCACCAGTGATACAGGCGACACCCATAAGCAGTACTTC	CATSDTGDTHKQYF
TRBV6-6	TRBJ2-1	TRBD1	NA	TGTGCCAGCAGGCCAGGGGGCATGTCCTACAATGAGCAGTTCTTC	CASRPGGMSYNEQFF
TRBV5-1	TRBJ2-1	NA	NA	TGCGCCAGCAGCTTGATGTCAGAGCAGTTCTTC	CASSLMSEQFF
TRBV28	TRBJ1-2	NA	NA	TGTGCCAGCAGCCCGACGGGGTTCTATGGCTACACCTTC	CASSPTGFYGYTF
TRBV30	TRBJ1-2	NA	NA	TGTGCCTGGAACCGGGAAAACTATGGCTACACCTTC	CAWNRENYGYTF
TRBV5-1	TRBJ2-2	TRBD1	NA	TGCGCCAGCAGCACACTGACAGGGCGCACCGGGGAGCTGTTTTTT	CASSTLTGRTGELFF
TRBV6-4	TRBJ1-2	NA	NA	TGTGCCAGCAGGGGGAGTACGAATGGCTACACCTTC	CASRGSTNGYTF
TRBV19	TRBJ2-3	TRBD2	once	TGTGCCAGTACCGCTAGCGGGGGGGCTCAAGATACGCAGTATTTT	CASTASGGAQDTQYF
TRBV9	TRBJ2-2	TRBD1	NA	TGTGCCAGCAGCGTAGGGGGACAGGGGACCGGGGAGCTGTTTTTT	CASSVGGQGTGELFF
TRBV14	TRBJ1-2	TRBD1	few	TGTGCCAGCAGCCGACAGGGGGCCTATGGCTACACCTTC	CASSRQGAYGYTF
TRBV5-4	TRBJ1-2	TRBD1	NA	TGTGCCAGCAGTACGGACAGGAACTATGGCTACACCTTC	CASSTDRNYGYTF
TRBV5-1	TRBJ1-1	TRBD1	once	TGCGCCAGCAGCTTGGGAGGGACAGGGTTGAATGAAGCTTTCTTT	CASSLGGTGLNEAFF
TRBV11-2	TRBJ2-1	TRBD2	once	TGTGCCAGCAGCTTGGACCCGTCCGGGGGGGCCTACAATGAGCAGTTCTTC	CASSLDPSGGAYNEQFF
TRBV21-1	TRBJ1-1	NA	few	TGTGCCAGCAGTCAAAAACAGGGGATGAACACTGAAGCTTTCTTT	CASSQKQGMNTEAFF
TRBV4-2	TRBJ2-7	NA	many	TGTGCCAGCAGCCAACTGACATCCCCCTACGAGCAGTACTTC	CASSQLTSPYEQYF
TRBV6-5	TRBJ2-3	NA	once	TGTGCCAGCATTCTAAATGGGGGCAACACAGATACGCAGTATTTT	CASILNGGNTDTQYF
TRBV5-1	TRBJ1-1	NA	NA	TGCGCCAGCAGCTTAACGGACAGCGGGATGAACACTGAAGCTTTCTTT	CASSLTDSGMNTEAFF
TRBV30	TRBJ2-1	TRBD2	NA	TGTGCCTGGTCGACTAGCGGGGGGGGCAATGAGCAGTTCTTC	CAWSTSGGGNEQFF
TRBV3-1/TRBV3-2	TRBJ1-2	TRBD1	few	TGTGCCAGCAGCCAAGAACAGGGGGTGGGTACGGGCTACACCTTC	CASSQEQGVGTGYTF
TRBV30	TRBJ1-6	NA	NA	TGTGCCTGGAGTAACAGGGCCAATTCACCCCTCCACTTT	CAWSNRANSPLHF
TRBV24-1	TRBJ2-2	TRBD1	NA	TGTGCCACCCGGACAGGAGAGACCGGGGAGCTGTTTTTT	CATRTGETGELFF
TRBV12-3/TRBV12-4	TRBJ1-2	NA	NA	TGTGCCAGCAGTTTTCAGGCAGGGCGTGGCTACACCTTC	CASSFQAGRGYTF
TRBV27	TRBJ1-6	NA	NA	TGTGCCAGCAGTTTCAGAAATTCACCCCTCCACTTT	CASSFRNSPLHF
TRBV5-1	TRBJ1-1	NA	NA	TGCGCCAGCAGTCGACAGCAGAACACTGAAGCTTTCTTT	CASSRQQNTEAFF
TRBV5-1	TRBJ1-1	TRBD1	NA	TGCGCCAGCACCGACGACAGGGGACCCACTGAAGCTTTCTTT	CASTDDRGPTEAFF